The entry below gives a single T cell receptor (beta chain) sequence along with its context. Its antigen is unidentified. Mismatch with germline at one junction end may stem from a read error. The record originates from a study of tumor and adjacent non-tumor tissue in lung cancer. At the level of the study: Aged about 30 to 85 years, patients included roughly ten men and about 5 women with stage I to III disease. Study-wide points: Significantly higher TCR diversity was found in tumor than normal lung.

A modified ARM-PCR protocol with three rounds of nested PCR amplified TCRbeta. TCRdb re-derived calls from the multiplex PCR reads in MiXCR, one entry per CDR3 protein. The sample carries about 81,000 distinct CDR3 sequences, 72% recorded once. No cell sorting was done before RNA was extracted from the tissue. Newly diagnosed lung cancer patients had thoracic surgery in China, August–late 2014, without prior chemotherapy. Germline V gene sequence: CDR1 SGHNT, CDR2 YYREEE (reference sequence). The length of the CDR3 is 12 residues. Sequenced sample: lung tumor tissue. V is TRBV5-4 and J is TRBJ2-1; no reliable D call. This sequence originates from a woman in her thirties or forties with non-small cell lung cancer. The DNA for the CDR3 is TGTGGCAGCAGCTTGTGGCGGAATGAACAGTTCTTC. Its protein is CGSSLWRNEQFF.